This T cell receptor (beta chain) was observed in a study of T cell responses to AZD1222 COVID-19 vaccine. Study conclusions and caveats: The study found Spike-specific TCR breadth and depth rose after two AZD1222 doses. Repertoires were collected only later (after the peak T cell response had occurred).

TCRdb's table, derived via immunoSEQ multiplex PCR, lists solely in-frame clones and lacks some. The sample holds around 80,000 clones, 90% to 95% seen once. As regards this clone: What it binds is not known.

The TCR sequence derives from an adult in good health. Sequencing used peripheral blood, obtained on day 0 of AZD1222 vaccination.

Written as DNA, the CDR3 is TGCGCCAGCAGACTTAAGAGGGATTCACCCCTCCACTTT. Amino acids: CASRLKRDSPLHF. The V gene is TRBV10-1, the J gene TRBJ1-6, with D hard to call. The CDR3 is 13 residues long. V shed 6 bases and J shed 8 bases, with 11 bases lying between them. The germline V gene encodes CDR1 WNHNN and CDR2 SYGVQD (reference sequence).